These 8 T cell receptor beta chains came from one sample sequenced in a study of cytomegalovirus exposure and HLA in healthy donors. PCR was performed using 60 Vbeta and 13 Jbeta primers. The assay was immunoSEQ multiplex PCR, and TCRdb's table has in-frame clones only and misses some. This table has over 100,000 clones, 74% appearing once. Specimen: PBMCs. The receptors originated from a human donor in good health.

J is TRBJ2-7 and V is TRBV7-9; the D gene is possibly TRBD1 (6 bases). CDR3 size: 14 residues. CDR1 and CDR2 (germline): SEHNR, FQNEAQ (reference sequence). V dropped 1 base and J dropped 3 bases, with 10 bases sitting between them. The chain's CDR3 is CASSLGTAFYEQYF. The DNA for the CDR3 is TGTGCCAGCAGCTTAGGGACAGCCTTCTACGAGCAGTACTTC. The variable domain in full, with the rest retrieved from reference TRBV7-9 and TRBJ2-7, is DTGVSQNPRHKITKRGQNVTFRCDPISEHNRLYWYRQTLGQGPEFLTYFQNEAQLEKSRLLSDRFSAERPKGSFSTLEIQRTEQGDSAMYLCASSLGTAFYEQYFGPGTRLTVT.

The V and J genes are TRBV5-6 and TRBJ2-5; possibly TRBD1 for D (7 bases). Per germline, CDR1 SGHDT and CDR2 YYEEEE. This CDR3 has 13 residues. The V gene lost 5 bases and the J gene lost 5 bases, with 13 bases spanning the gap. CDR3 in amino acids: CASSRDSGETQYF. DNA for the CDR3: TGTGCCAGCAGTCGGGACAGCGGGGAGACCCAGTACTTC.

V and J are TRBV19 and TRBJ2-3; 8 nucleotides align to TRBD2. V shed 6 bases, J shed 8 bases, and the junction held 4 bases outside the gene matches. CDR1 LNHDA and CDR2 SQIVND come from the germline V gene (reference sequence). This CDR3 has 12 amino acids. In DNA, the CDR3 is TGTGCCAGTAGCGTAACTAGCGGTACGCAGTATTTT. Amino acids: CASSVTSGTQYF. The variable domain in full, with the rest retrieved from reference TRBV19 and TRBJ2-3, is DGGITQSPKYLFRKEGQNVTLSCEQNLNHDAMYWYRQDPGQGLRLIYYSQIVNDFQKGDIAEGYSVSREKKESFPLTVTSAQKNPTAFYLCASSVTSGTQYFGPGTRLTVL.

The rearrangement links TRBV11-3 to TRBJ2-3; 9 bases map to TRBD1. Looked up from germline, CDR1 is SGHNT and CDR2 is YENEEA. CDR3 size: 15 residues. V dropped 5 bases and J dropped 4; count of bases not matched to a gene: 7. This CDR3 is CASSPGTGWSDTQYF. CDR3 nucleotides: TGTGCCAGCAGCCCCGGGACAGGGTGGTCAGATACGCAGTATTTT.

A few counts support this clone. V usage is TRBV6-1 and J usage is TRBJ2-7; TRBD1 aligns across 10 bases. The CDR3 extends over 15 amino acids. V shed 6 bases and J 6 bases; nucleotides not matched to a gene: 11. Per germline, CDR1 MNHNS and CDR2 SASEGT. The CDR3 sequence: CASRGTGAIWGEQYF. The DNA for the CDR3 is TGTGCCAGCAGGGGGACAGGGGCGATTTGGGGCGAGCAGTACTTC.

This chain connects TRBV4-2 to TRBJ1-6; TRBD1 is a possible D gene (6 bases). Trimming took 1 base from V and 5 from J, leaving 12 bases between them. From germline, CDR1 is LGHNA and CDR2 YNFKEQ. This CDR3 spans 16 amino acids. CDR3 sequence (DNA): TGTGCCAGCAGCCAAGTGCGGGGGGCGAATAATTCACCCCTCCACTTT. Translating it yields CASSQVRGANNSPLHF.

V is TRBV30 and J is TRBJ1-1; D may be TRBD1 (6 bases). The CDR3 spans 14 residues. The germline CDR1 and CDR2 sequences are GTSNPN and SVGIG (reference sequence). With 2 bases removed from V and 0 bases from J, the gap between germline ends came to 10 bases. The DNA for the CDR3 is TGTGCCTGGAGTTGGACAGACATGAACACTGAAGCTTTCTTT. Amino acids: CAWSWTDMNTEAFF.

This clone was found once. The chain is built from TRBV7-2 and TRBJ2-5; a weak D match, TRBD1 (5 bases). The CDR3 spans 16 residues. V lost 5 bases and J 2 bases, leaving 18 bases between the germline ends. Germline values: CDR1 SGHTA, CDR2 FQGNSA. This CDR3 is CASSGKQGFWQETQYF. The CDR3 DNA reads as TGTGCCAGCAGCGGAAAGCAGGGCTTTTGGCAAGAGACCCAGTACTTC.